The present entry profiles one T cell receptor beta chain with its context. This CDR3 spans 17 amino acids. Germline V gene lookup returns CDR1 SQVTM and CDR2 ANQGSEA. The J segment lost 5 bases and the V segment lost 1 base, leaving 7 bases of the junction unmatched. The diagnostic basis comprised clinical symptoms, serum thyroxine and TRAb, thyroid ultrasound and orbital computed tomography. The source of the PBMCs was approximately 10 ml of fresh peripheral blood. This record belongs to a study of T cells in Graves' hyperthyroidism and ophthalmopathy. Study summary: Prior to any treatment, at the point of initial diagnosis, peripheral blood was collected.

The source material, RNA transcripts, was used to amplify TCR beta CDR3 regions. In the first-round RT-PCR of the TCR CDR3, the HTBI primer set was used. TCRdb passed the multiplex PCR reads through MiXCR, listing each CDR3 protein once. The sample records hundreds of thousands of distinct CDR3 sequences, around 13% being singletons. This TCR came from a woman younger than 35 with Graves' hyperthyroidism. The chain has TRBV29-1 and TRBJ2-1, with 14 nucleotides matching TRBD2. The sample consisted of blood. As DNA, the CDR3 is TGCAGCGTTGAAGCTAGGAAGACTAGCGGGAGGGACAATGAGCAGTTCTTC. This translates into CSVEARKTSGRDNEQFF.